The clone carrying this T cell receptor (beta chain) was observed a handful of times. The iRepertoire nested amplicon-rescue multiplex PCR amplified TCR alpha and beta CDR3s from RNA. TCRdb reprocessed the multiplex PCR reads with MiXCR, giving one entry per CDR3 protein. This repertoire shows 160,000 or so distinct CDR3 sequences, under 55% found once; its top ten account for around 4.9%. This specimen comes from a study of glioma-infiltrating T cells. The specimen was glioma tissue, nonneoplastic brain tissue, or PBMCs (not recorded which). The sequence derives from a human donor with low-grade glioma or glioblastoma, undergoing nonglioma brain surgery, or in good health (not recorded which).

The DNA of the CDR3 is TGTGCCAGCACCGTCTTCAGGGGAGCTGAAGCTTTCTTT. It codes for CASTVFRGAEAFF. This chain uses TRBV12-3 or TRBV12-4 with TRBJ1-1; D may be TRBD1 (6 bases). The CDR3 is 13 amino acids. V lost 7 bases, J lost 6 bases, and 15 bases lay in between.